The T cell receptor (beta chain) described here comes from a study of blood T cell repertoires in COVID-19. Study context: Sample material is recorded as cDNA or gDNA derived from T cells, B-cell-depleted T cells, or PBMCs.

The age range of participants was about 18 to 89 years, with residence in about 25 US areas. Assignment of participants to cohorts was predicated upon participant-reported clinical history. CDR1 and CDR2 (germline): LNHDA, SQIVND (reference sequence). V shed 7 bases, J shed 4 bases, and the junction held 2 bases outside the gene matches. The CDR3 is 13 amino acids. Original analysis: Using reference gene primer amplification, nucleated cell counts were estimated. Produced via immunoSEQ multiplex PCR; TCRdb's table is partial and in-frame only. V, J and clone size are those of that table, while D and trimming were read from the DNA. The sample consists of 150,000 to 200,000 clones, about 80% of them appearing once.

The sequence was obtained from a woman aged 60 to 75 who had recovered from COVID-19. The rearrangement joins TRBV19 to TRBJ1-2; TRBD1 matches 11 bases. The sequenced material came from PBMCs or T cells enriched from blood (not recorded which). CDR3: CASTGTGGYGYTF. CDR3 DNA sequence: TGTGCCAGTACCGGGACAGGGGGCTATGGCTACACCTTC.